Here is one T cell receptor (beta chain) with its context. V was trimmed by 8 bases and J by 6 bases, leaving 14 bases between them. CDR3 length equals 12 residues. Germline lookup yields CDR1 MDHEN and CDR2 SYDVKM. Libraries were prepared by immunoSEQ multiplex PCR; TCRdb keeps only in-frame clonotypes and omits some of them. The table has 95,000 to 150,000 clones, roughly nine tenths seen once. The entry originates in a study of T cell responses to AZD1222 COVID-19 vaccine. This TCR came from an adult in good health. The sample here was peripheral blood, taken on day 0 of AZD1222 vaccination. This sequence joins TRBV28 and TRBJ2-7; D unresolved. The DNA for the CDR3 is TGTGCCAGCGGCCCGATGAAGGGCGAGCAGTACTTC. Its translation: CASGPMKGEQYF. Filled out from reference TRBV28 and TRBJ2-7, the complete variable domain reads DVKVTQSSRYLVKRTGEKVFLECVQDMDHENMFWYRQDPGLGLRLIYFSYDVKMKEKGDIPEGYSVSREKKERFSLILESASTNQTSMYLCASGPMKGEQYFGPGTRLTVT.